The text below deals with one TCR beta chain. Its target is unknown. Primers included in the PCR were 60 Vbeta and 13 Jbeta primers. Profiled with immunoSEQ multiplex PCR; TCRdb holds only in-frame clones, not every one. The sample has 150,000 to 200,000 clones, 75% to 90% seen once; the top ten hold 0.6% to 0.7%. The sample is drawn from a study of cytomegalovirus exposure and HLA in healthy donors. Study context: There were about 85 million unique TCRs (from HLA-typed donors) in an early data release. The study, taken as a whole, reports: Most TCRs appeared rarely, but some public TCRs recurred in many donors. Links to common viral pathogens appeared, in a later analysis, for several of the most significant clusters.

The CDR3 has 17 residues. The germline CDR1 and CDR2 sequences are KGHSH and LQKENI. Trimming stripped 3 bases from V and 2 bases from J, with 18 bases between. Material: PBMCs. The rearrangement links TRBV18 to TRBJ2-3; possible D gene TRBD2, 5 bases. The clonotype comes from a boy aged 5-17 years in good health and CMV-seronegative. The CDR3 DNA sequence: TGTGCCAGCTCACCCCTCACTAGTCGCCTGTTCACAGATACGCAGTATTTT. Its translation is CASSPLTSRLFTDTQYF.